The 10 T cell receptor beta chains in this list originate from one sample, sequenced in a study of cytomegalovirus exposure and HLA in healthy donors. The PCR was carried out with 60 Vbeta primers and 13 Jbeta primers. TCRdb keeps only in-frame clones here, not all; method: immunoSEQ multiplex PCR. The profile shows some 150,000 clones, 64% of them singletons. The specimen was PBMCs. These receptors came from a woman aged 25 to 39 in good health and CMV-seropositive.

The rearrangement links TRBV5-5 to TRBJ2-5, with 8 bases aligning to TRBD2. The J segment lost 4 bases and the V segment lost 2 bases, leaving 4 bases of the junction unmatched. The germline gives CDR1 SGHKS, CDR2 YYEKEE (reference sequence). This CDR3 is built from 14 residues. The CDR3 nucleotides are TGTGCCAGCAGCTTTAACGGGGGGGTAGAGACCCAGTACTTC. It yields the protein CASSFNGGVETQYF.

The CDR3 reads CASSFGQGAWGYTF. CDR3 bases: TGTGCCAGCAGTTTCGGGCAGGGGGCTTGGGGCTACACCTTC. J is TRBJ1-2 and V is TRBV13; TRBD1 aligns across 8 bases. Germline trimming cut 6 bases from V and 8 bases from J; bases unmatched to any gene: 11. There are 14 residues in the CDR3. Germline V CDR1 and CDR2: PRHDT, FYEKMQ (reference sequence).

V gene TRBV29-1 combines with J gene TRBJ1-2; D gene ambiguous. CDR1 is SQVTM, CDR2 ANQGSEA, per germline. CDR3 length: 13 residues. Trimming shortened V by 2 bases and J by 7 bases, and 14 bases separated the two germline ends. CDR3 protein: CSVESEGVGGYTF. The CDR3 coding sequence is TGCAGCGTTGAATCCGAGGGAGTGGGTGGCTACACCTTC.

This clone was detected only a few times. This rearrangement joins TRBV5-4 to TRBJ2-2; 8 positions match TRBD1. Trimming cost V 5 bases and J 6 bases; bases outside gene matches: 9. Germline CDR1 is SGHNT and CDR2 is YYREEE (reference sequence). This CDR3 region has 15 residues. The CDR3 sequence: CASRADRASAGELFF. The CDR3 bases are TGTGCCAGCAGGGCGGACAGGGCTAGCGCCGGGGAGCTGTTTTTT.

A few counts support this clone. The V and J genes are TRBV6-5 and TRBJ2-7, with a possible D match to TRBD2 (5 bases). This CDR3 contains 12 residues. With 6 bases removed from V and 6 bases from J, the gap between germline ends came to 12 bases. CDR1 is MNHEY, CDR2 SVGAGI, per germline. CDR3 bases: TGTGCCAGCAGGACGGGAATCCTCGAGCAGTACTTC. Translated: CASRTGILEQYF.

The chain combines TRBV5-1 with TRBJ2-5; D unclear. The CDR3 runs 12 residues. Germline assignment: CDR1 SGHRS and CDR2 YFSETQ. Trimming cost V 4 bases and J 5 bases, with 9 bases left between them. The CDR3 region has the DNA TGCGCCAGCAGCCGCCGAGAGGAGACCCAGTACTTC. This gives the protein CASSRREETQYF.

This clone has a handful of counts. This rearrangement joins TRBV10-3 to TRBJ1-2; the D is unclear. This CDR3 comprises 13 residues. Trimming stripped 8 bases from V and 4 bases from J, with 14 bases between. From germline, CDR1 is ENHRY and CDR2 SYGVKD. The CDR3 DNA reads TGTGCCATCCTCCCTGCAGGAGGCTATGGCTACACCTTC. It yields the protein CAILPAGGYGYTF.

The genes are TRBV7-6 and TRBJ1-1; D gene unclear. Germline V lookup: CDR1 SGHVS, CDR2 FNYEAQ. V lost 5 bases, J lost 4 bases, and 11 bases lay in between. The CDR3 sequence is 13 residues long. CDR3 coding DNA: TGTGCCAGCAGCCTACAGTTACCCACTGAAGCTTTCTTT. It specifies CASSLQLPTEAFF.

The chain uses TRBV5-6 and TRBJ2-3; D not resolved. V lost 2 bases, J lost 8 bases, and 9 bases lay in between. The germline V gene encodes CDR1 SGHDT and CDR2 YYEEEE. This CDR3 is 12 amino acids long. CDR3 region: CASSFSAGTQYF. The CDR3 bases are TGTGCCAGCAGCTTCTCCGCAGGTACGCAGTATTTT.

The V call is TRBV10-2, the J call TRBJ2-1; D might be TRBD2 (5 bases). The CDR3 runs to 16 residues. V lost 1 base and J 8 bases, leaving 18 bases between the germline ends. Germline assignment: CDR1 WSHSY and CDR2 SAAADI. CDR3 protein: CASSELKLVSSHEQFF. The CDR3 bases are TGCGCCAGCAGTGAGTTGAAACTAGTAAGTTCCCATGAGCAGTTCTTC.